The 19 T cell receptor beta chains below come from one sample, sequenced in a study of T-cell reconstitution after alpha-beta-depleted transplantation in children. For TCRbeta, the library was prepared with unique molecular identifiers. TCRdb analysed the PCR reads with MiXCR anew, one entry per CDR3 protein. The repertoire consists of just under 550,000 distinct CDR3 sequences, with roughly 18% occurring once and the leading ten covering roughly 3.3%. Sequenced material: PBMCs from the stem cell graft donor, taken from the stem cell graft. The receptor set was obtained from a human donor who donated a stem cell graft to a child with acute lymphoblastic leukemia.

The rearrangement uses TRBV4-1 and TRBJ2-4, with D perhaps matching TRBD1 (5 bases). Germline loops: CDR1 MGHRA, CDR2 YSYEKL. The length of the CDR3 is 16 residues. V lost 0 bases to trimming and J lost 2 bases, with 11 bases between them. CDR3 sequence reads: CASSQDVRTPKNIQYF. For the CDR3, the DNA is TGCGCCAGCAGCCAAGATGTAAGGACACCCAAAAACATTCAGTACTTC.

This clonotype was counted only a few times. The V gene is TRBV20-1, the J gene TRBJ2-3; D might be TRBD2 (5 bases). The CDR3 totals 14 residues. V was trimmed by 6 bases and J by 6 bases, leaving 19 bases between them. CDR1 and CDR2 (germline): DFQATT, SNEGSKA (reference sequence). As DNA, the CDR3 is TGCAGTGCCCTAGACCAGCGGAGCTCGGATACGCAGTATTTT. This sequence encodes CSALDQRSSDTQYF.

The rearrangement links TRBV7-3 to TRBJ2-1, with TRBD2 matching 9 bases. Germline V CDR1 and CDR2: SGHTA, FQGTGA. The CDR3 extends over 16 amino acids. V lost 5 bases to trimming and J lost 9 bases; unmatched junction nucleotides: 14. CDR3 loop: CASSASIAGALSEQFF. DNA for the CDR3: TGTGCCAGCAGCGCCTCTATAGCGGGAGCATTAAGTGAGCAGTTCTTC.

CDR3 sequence reads: CASSYRGKGEQFF. CDR3 in DNA: TGTGCCAGCAGCTACAGGGGAAAGGGTGAGCAGTTCTTC. This chain uses TRBV12-3 or TRBV12-4 with TRBJ2-1, with 7 bases that match TRBD1. The CDR3 length is 13 residues. The V gene end was trimmed by 6 bases and the J gene end by 9 bases; junction bases not matched to a gene: 8.

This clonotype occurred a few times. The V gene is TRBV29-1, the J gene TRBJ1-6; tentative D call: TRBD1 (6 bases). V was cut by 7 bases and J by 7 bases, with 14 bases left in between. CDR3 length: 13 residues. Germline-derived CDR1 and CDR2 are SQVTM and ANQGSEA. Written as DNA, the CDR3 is TGCAGCGGAGACAGGCTTTCGAATTCACCCCTCCACTTT. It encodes CSGDRLSNSPLHF.

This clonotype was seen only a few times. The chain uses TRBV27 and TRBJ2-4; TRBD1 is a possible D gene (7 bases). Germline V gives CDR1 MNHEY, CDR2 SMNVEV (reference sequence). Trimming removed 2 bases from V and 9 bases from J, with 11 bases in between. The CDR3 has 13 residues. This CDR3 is CASSLAGGGIQYF. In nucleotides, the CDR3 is TGTGCCAGCAGTTTAGCAGGGGGAGGCATTCAGTACTTC.

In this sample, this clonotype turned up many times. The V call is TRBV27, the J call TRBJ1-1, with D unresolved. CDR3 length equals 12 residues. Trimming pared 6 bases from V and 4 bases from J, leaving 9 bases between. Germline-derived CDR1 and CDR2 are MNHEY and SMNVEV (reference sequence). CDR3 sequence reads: CASSDPGTEAFF. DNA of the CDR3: TGTGCCAGCAGCGACCCGGGCACTGAAGCTTTCTTT.

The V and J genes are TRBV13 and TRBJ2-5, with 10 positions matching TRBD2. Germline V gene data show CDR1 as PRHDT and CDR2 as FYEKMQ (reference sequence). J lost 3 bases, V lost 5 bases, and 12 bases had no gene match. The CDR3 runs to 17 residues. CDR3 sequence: CASSTGPGLAFEETQYF. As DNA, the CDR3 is TGTGCCAGCAGCACCGGTCCGGGACTAGCGTTTGAAGAGACCCAGTACTTC.

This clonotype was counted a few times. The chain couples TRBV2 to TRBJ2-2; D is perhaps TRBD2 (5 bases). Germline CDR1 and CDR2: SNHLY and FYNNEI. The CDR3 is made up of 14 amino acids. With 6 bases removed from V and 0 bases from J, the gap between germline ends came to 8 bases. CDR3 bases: TGTGCCAGCAGGCTAGCAGCGAACACCGGGGAGCTGTTTTTT. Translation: CASRLAANTGELFF.

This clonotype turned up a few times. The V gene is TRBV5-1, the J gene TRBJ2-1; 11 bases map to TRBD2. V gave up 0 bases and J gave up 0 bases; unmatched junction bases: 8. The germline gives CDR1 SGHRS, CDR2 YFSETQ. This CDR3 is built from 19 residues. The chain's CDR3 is CASSLAASGRRVSYNEQFF. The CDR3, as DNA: TGCGCCAGCAGCTTGGCGGCTAGCGGGAGGCGGGTCTCCTACAATGAGCAGTTCTTC.

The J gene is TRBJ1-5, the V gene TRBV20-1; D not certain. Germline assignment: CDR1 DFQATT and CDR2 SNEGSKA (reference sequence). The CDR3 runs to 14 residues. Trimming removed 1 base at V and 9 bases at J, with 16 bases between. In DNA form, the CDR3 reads TGCAGTGCTAGAGGACTCGTAGACACCGTGCCCCAGCATTTT. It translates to CSARGLVDTVPQHF.

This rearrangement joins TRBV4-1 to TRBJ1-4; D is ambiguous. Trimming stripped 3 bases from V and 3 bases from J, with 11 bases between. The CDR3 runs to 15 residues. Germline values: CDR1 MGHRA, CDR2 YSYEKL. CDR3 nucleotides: TGCGCCAGCAGCCACCGGGATTATGCTAATGAAAAACTGTTTTTT. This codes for CASSHRDYANEKLFF.

CDR3 sequence: CASSLGSTYGYTF. For the CDR3, the DNA is TGTGCCAGCAGCCTAGGCAGCACGTATGGCTACACCTTC. The V and J genes are TRBV2 and TRBJ1-2, with D unresolved. The CDR3 is 13 amino acids. Germline CDR1 SNHLY, CDR2 FYNNEI. The V end lost 6 bases, the J end lost 5 bases, and 13 bases lay between the germline ends. Full variable domain (remainder filled in from reference TRBV2 and TRBJ1-2): EPEVTQTPSHQVTQMGQEVILRCVPISNHLYFYWYRQILGQKVEFLVSFYNNEISEKSEIFDDQFSVERPDGSNFTLKIRSTKLEDSAMYFCASSLGSTYGYTFGSGTRLTVV.

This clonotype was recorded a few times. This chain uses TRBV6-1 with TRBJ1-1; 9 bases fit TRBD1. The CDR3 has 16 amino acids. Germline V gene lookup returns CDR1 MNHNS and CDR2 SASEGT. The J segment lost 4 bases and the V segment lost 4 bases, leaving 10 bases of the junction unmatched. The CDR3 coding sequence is TGTGCCAGCAGTGGGCGTGAGCGGACAGGGGTCACTGAAGCTTTCTTT. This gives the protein CASSGRERTGVTEAFF.

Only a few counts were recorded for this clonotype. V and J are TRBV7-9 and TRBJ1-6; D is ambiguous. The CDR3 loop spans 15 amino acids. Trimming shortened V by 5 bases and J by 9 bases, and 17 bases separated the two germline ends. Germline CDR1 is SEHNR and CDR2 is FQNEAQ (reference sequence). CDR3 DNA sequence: TGTGCCAGCAGCCCCCCGGAGGGAGTAGCTTCACCCCTCCACTTT. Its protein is CASSPPEGVASPLHF.

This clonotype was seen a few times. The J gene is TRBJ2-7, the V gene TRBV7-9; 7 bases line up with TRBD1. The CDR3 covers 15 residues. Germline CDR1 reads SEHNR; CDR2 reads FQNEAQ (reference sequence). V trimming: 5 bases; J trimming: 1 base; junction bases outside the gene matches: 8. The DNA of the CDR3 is TGTGCCAGCAGCCTGGACAGGTTCCCGTCCTACGAGCAGTACTTC. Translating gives CASSLDRFPSYEQYF.

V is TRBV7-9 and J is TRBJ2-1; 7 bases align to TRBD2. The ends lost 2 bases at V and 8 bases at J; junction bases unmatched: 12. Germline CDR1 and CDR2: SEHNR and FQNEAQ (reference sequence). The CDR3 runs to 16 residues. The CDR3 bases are TGTGCCAGCAGCTTAAGGGGTCTAGCGGTAAACGATGAGCAGTTCTTC. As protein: CASSLRGLAVNDEQFF.

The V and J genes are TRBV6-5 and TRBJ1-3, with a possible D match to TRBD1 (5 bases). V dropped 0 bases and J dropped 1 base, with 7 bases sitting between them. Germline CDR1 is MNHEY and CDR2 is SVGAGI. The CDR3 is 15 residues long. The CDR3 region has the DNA TGTGCCAGCAGTTACTCGAAGGGGTCTGGAAACACCATATATTTT. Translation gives CASSYSKGSGNTIYF.

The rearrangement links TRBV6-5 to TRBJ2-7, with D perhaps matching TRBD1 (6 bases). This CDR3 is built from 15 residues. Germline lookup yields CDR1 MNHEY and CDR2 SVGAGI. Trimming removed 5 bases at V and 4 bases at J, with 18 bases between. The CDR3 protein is CASSTTGPSSYEQYF. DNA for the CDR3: TGTGCCAGCAGTACGACAGGTCCTTCCAGTTACGAGCAGTACTTC.